One and the same sample provided the 3 T cell receptor beta chains below, sequenced in a study of blood T cell repertoires in COVID-19. Assay used: immunoSEQ multiplex PCR; TCRdb lists only in-frame clones, some missing. The repertoire holds nearly 300,000 clones, with roughly 88% as singletons. Source material: peripheral blood. Source of these receptors: a woman in her 30s who had recovered from COVID-19.

The sample holds one count of this clone. The chain is built from TRBV7-6 and TRBJ1-3, with TRBD1 identical over 8 bases. The CDR3 is made up of 16 amino acids. The germline gives CDR1 SGHVS, CDR2 FNYEAQ. With V trimmed by 4 bases and J by 0 bases, 5 bases remained unmatched. CDR3 sequence: CASSYRQGSSGNTIYF. CDR3 bases: TGTGCCAGCAGCTACAGACAGGGGAGCTCTGGAAACACCATATATTTT.

This clone was counted between two and nine times. The chain joins TRBV28 to TRBJ1-6; no definite D call. V shed 11 bases and J shed 5 bases, with 19 bases lying between them. The CDR3 is 15 amino acids. Germline-derived CDR1 and CDR2 are MDHEN and SYDVKM. The CDR3 region is CAACPPGSDNSPLHF. The CDR3 bases are TGTGCCGCATGCCCCCCCGGGTCCGATAATTCACCCCTCCACTTT.

This rearrangement joins TRBV4-3 to TRBJ2-7, with D possibly matching TRBD1 (6 bases). This CDR3 has 15 amino acids. Looked up from germline, CDR1 is LGHNA and CDR2 is YSLEER. Trimming stripped 4 bases from V and 0 bases from J, with 13 bases between. CDR3 coding DNA: TGCGCCAGCAGCCTATACAGGGTGGGCTCCTACGAGCAGTACTTC. It specifies CASSLYRVGSYEQYF.